One sample yielded the 31 T cell receptor beta chains listed below, sequenced in a study of T cells in Graves' hyperthyroidism and ophthalmopathy. Researchers took RNA transcripts and amplified the TCR beta CDR3 regions from them. First-round RT-PCR with HTBI primers amplified the TCR CDR3 region. TCRdb re-analysed the multiplex PCR reads in MiXCR, keeping a single row per CDR3 protein. The table has about 59,000 distinct CDR3 sequences, approximately 57% seen once. The source material was blood. Receptor source: a woman aged 60-70 years with Graves' ophthalmopathy.

The table lists this clonotype with a few counts. The rearrangement uses TRBV25-1 and TRBJ1-3, with D maybe TRBD1 (5 bases). Trimming stripped 1 base from V and 4 bases from J, with 11 bases between. CDR3 size: 15 residues. Germline assignment: CDR1 MGHDK and CDR2 SYGVNS. CDR3 nucleotides: TGTGCCAGCAGTGAATCGAAGGGGCTCGGAAACACCATATATTTT. Amino acid sequence: CASSESKGLGNTIYF.

This clonotype was seen just once. V and J are TRBV19 and TRBJ2-7, with 9 bases aligning to TRBD1. The trim removed 8 bases at V and 3 bases at J, leaving 8 bases unmatched. Germline loops: CDR1 LNHDA, CDR2 SQIVND (reference sequence). This CDR3 contains 14 residues. The CDR3 DNA follows: TGTGCCAGTCACGGGACAGGGTCTTTCTACGAGCAGTACTTC. Translating gives CASHGTGSFYEQYF.

This clonotype was seen ten or more times. The chain couples TRBV5-1 to TRBJ1-6, with 7 bases matching TRBD1. Germline V gives CDR1 SGHRS, CDR2 YFSETQ. V shed 4 bases, J shed 0 bases, and the junction held 1 base outside the gene matches. The CDR3 is 15 amino acids. As DNA, the CDR3 is TGCGCCAGCAGCCGGGACAGCTCCTATAATTCACCCCTCCACTTT. This codes for CASSRDSSYNSPLHF.

The J gene is TRBJ1-1, the V gene TRBV20-1, with D maybe TRBD1 (5 bases). The CDR3 is 14 amino acids. Germline V gene lookup returns CDR1 DFQATT and CDR2 SNEGSKA (reference sequence). The V end was cut by 2 bases, the J end by 4 bases, with 14 bases between. The CDR3 bases are TGCAGTGCTAGACGGGTTCAGGGAAGCACTGAAGCTTTCTTT. Its translation: CSARRVQGSTEAFF.

V is TRBV20-1 and J is TRBJ2-5; 7 bases are a match to TRBD1. The CDR3 is 11 amino acids. Germline V gene lookup returns CDR1 DFQATT and CDR2 SNEGSKA (reference sequence). V gave up 3 bases and J gave up 10 bases; unmatched junction bases: 5. Here the CDR3 DNA reads TGCAGTGCTAGTTTGGGACAGATCCAGTACTTC. This encodes CSASLGQIQYF.

Turning to this clonotype: One end of the junction is discordant with germline, which a read error may explain. The chain carries TRBV7-2 and TRBJ1-1; a weak D match, TRBD1 (6 bases). The CDR3 is 13 amino acids. Germline CDR1 SGHTA, CDR2 FQGNSA. CDR3 coding DNA: TGCGCCAGCAGCTTATCCAGGGGCACTGGAGCTTTCTTT. This codes for CASSLSRGTGAFF.

There are many counts of this clonotype. The chain recombines TRBV7-6 with TRBJ2-1; tentatively, D is TRBD1 (7 bases). Between the trimmed V and J ends, which lost 2 bases and 9 bases, there was a span of 17 bases. The CDR3 is made up of 15 amino acids. CDR1 SGHVS and CDR2 FNYEAQ come from the germline V gene. The CDR3 DNA sequence: TGTGCCAGCAGCTTACCCACCGGCGGGGACAGTGAGCAGTTCTTC. Translating gives CASSLPTGGDSEQFF. The complete variable domain, with remaining parts taken from reference TRBV7-6 and TRBJ2-1, reads GAGVSQSPRYKVTKRGQDVALRCDPISGHVSLYWYRQALGQGPEFLTYFNYEAQQDKSGLPNDRFSAERPEGSISTLTIQRTEQRDSAMYRCASSLPTGGDSEQFFGPGTRLTVL.

This clonotype was detected many times. V usage is TRBV19 and J usage is TRBJ2-5; 7 nucleotides align to TRBD1. The CDR3 extends over 13 amino acids. J lost 2 bases, V lost 7 bases, and 4 bases had no gene match. The germline CDR1 and CDR2 sequences are LNHDA and SQIVND (reference sequence). Here the CDR3 reads CASTSGGQETQYF. The CDR3 bases are TGTGCCAGTACCTCAGGGGGACAAGAGACCCAGTACTTC.

Comment on this clonotype: A read error may explain this, as a much larger clone is one base away. The CDR3 is CASSPVKVPVRGDGTDTQYF. The CDR3 nucleotides are TGCGCCAGCAGCCCAGTAAAAGTCCCAGTGAGGGGGGATGGCACAGATACGCAGTATTTT. The chain combines TRBV4-3 with TRBJ2-3; D could derive from TRBD1 or TRBD2 (6 bases each). Between the trimmed V and J ends, which lost 4 bases and 1 base, there was a span of 27 bases. The CDR3 has 20 amino acids. Germline CDR1 reads LGHNA; CDR2 reads YSLEER.

This clonotype has a handful of counts. This chain joins TRBV24-1 and TRBJ2-1, with TRBD2 matching 12 bases. V lost 5 bases, J lost 10 bases, and 8 bases stayed unmatched. Germline V gene sequence: CDR1 KGHDR, CDR2 SFDVKD. The CDR3 length is 15 residues. In nucleotides, the CDR3 is TGTGCCACCAGTGCATCGACTAGCGGGAGTGAAGAGCAGTTCTTC. Encoded protein: CATSASTSGSEEQFF.

This sequence joins TRBV7-9 and TRBJ2-1; TRBD2 agrees at 12 bases. This CDR3 spans 16 amino acids. Germline trimming cut 5 bases from V and 6 bases from J; bases unmatched to any gene: 8. Germline CDR1 and CDR2: SEHNR and FQNEAQ (reference sequence). CDR3 nucleotides: TGTGCCAGCAGCATCGGGACTAGCGGGCTCCTCAATGAGCAGTTCTTC. Amino acid sequence: CASSIGTSGLLNEQFF.

The sample holds many counts of this clonotype. This chain connects TRBV5-1 to TRBJ2-5, with a tentative D call TRBD2 (6 bases). This CDR3 has 14 residues. Per the germline V gene, CDR1 is SGHRS and CDR2 is YFSETQ. The V and J ends lost 0 bases and 4 bases respectively, with 10 bases between them. CDR3 DNA sequence: TGCGCCAGCAGCTTGGTGGGAGGACGAGAGACCCAGTACTTC. The encoded protein is CASSLVGGRETQYF.

The V gene is TRBV13, the J gene TRBJ1-2; D perhaps matches TRBD1 (5 bases). V was pared by 7 bases and J by 7 bases, with 19 bases between. CDR1 and CDR2 (germline): PRHDT, FYEKMQ (reference sequence). The CDR3 has 14 amino acids. The CDR3 protein is CASTLGASGVGYTF. In nucleotides, the CDR3 is TGTGCCAGCACTTTAGGGGCTAGCGGGGTTGGCTACACCTTC.

As to this clonotype: Because it lacks the conserved phenylalanine or tryptophan at the end, this CDR3 is likely a read error. J is TRBJ2-1 and V is TRBV20-1, with D perhaps TRBD1 (5 bases). Deletions cut 5 bases from V and 7 bases from J, with 15 bases between. Germline lookup yields CDR1 DFQATT and CDR2 SNEGSKA (reference sequence). CDR3 length equals 13 residues. The CDR3 here is CSASRAGMNEQFL. Written as DNA, the CDR3 is TGCAGTGCTTCCCGAGCAGGGATGAATGAGCAGTTCTTG.

This clonotype showed up just a few times. This chain uses TRBV2 with TRBJ2-1, with 7 bases matching TRBD2. In germline, CDR1 is SNHLY, CDR2 FYNNEI. The CDR3 spans 15 residues. V dropped 2 bases and J dropped 5; count of bases not matched to a gene: 6. Written as DNA, the CDR3 is TGTGCCAGCAGTGAAACAGCGGGAAGGAACAATGAGCAGTTCTTC. Translation gives CASSETAGRNNEQFF.

The J gene is TRBJ2-1, the V gene TRBV19; D may be TRBD2 (5 bases). The CDR3 has 13 residues. Trimming cost V 4 bases and J 7 bases, with 11 bases left between them. The germline V gene has CDR1 LNHDA and CDR2 SQIVND (reference sequence). CDR3: CASSTSGENEQFF. As DNA, the CDR3 is TGTGCCAGTAGTACCAGCGGAGAGAATGAGCAGTTCTTC. Based on the CDR3 plus reference TRBV19 and TRBJ2-1, the full variable domain is DGGITQSPKYLFRKEGQNVTLSCEQNLNHDAMYWYRQDPGQGLRLIYYSQIVNDFQKGDIAEGYSVSREKKESFPLTVTSAQKNPTAFYLCASSTSGENEQFFGPGTRLTVL.

The table lists this clonotype with many counts. The chain employs TRBV5-1 and TRBJ2-5; D unresolved. With 3 bases removed from V and 2 bases from J, the gap between germline ends came to 11 bases. The length of the CDR3 is 14 residues. The V gene's germline CDR1 is SGHRS and CDR2 YFSETQ. In DNA form, the CDR3 reads TGCGCCAGCAGCTCCTTTGGTCCTCAAGAGACCCAGTACTTC. Translation: CASSSFGPQETQYF. The full variable domain, with the rest looked up from reference TRBV5-1 and TRBJ2-5, is KAGVTQTPRYLIKTRGQQVTLSCSPISGHRSVSWYQQTPGQGLQFLFEYFSETQRNKGNFPGRFSGRQFSNSRSEMNVSTLELGDSALYLCASSSFGPQETQYFGPGTRLLVL.

This clonotype was counted ten times or more. The V gene is TRBV5-6, the J gene TRBJ2-3, with no clear D. Looked up from germline, CDR1 is SGHDT and CDR2 is YYEEEE. CDR3 length: 15 residues. Trimming pared 4 bases from V and 2 bases from J, leaving 14 bases between. The CDR3 region is CASSLITDSTDTQYF. CDR3 bases: TGTGCCAGCAGCCTCATTACCGACTCCACAGATACGCAGTATTTT.

The rearrangement uses TRBV20-1 and TRBJ2-5, with D perhaps TRBD1 (6 bases). The CDR3 covers 14 residues. The germline V gene has CDR1 DFQATT and CDR2 SNEGSKA (reference sequence). Trimming removed 4 bases from V and 5 bases from J, with 17 bases in between. CDR3 nucleotide sequence: TGCAGTGCTAACAGGGCGGGCTACAATGAGACCCAGTACTTC. It codes for CSANRAGYNETQYF.

Worth noting for this clonotype: Relative to the germline gene, one junction end is altered; a read error may explain this. The rearrangement joins TRBV29-1 to TRBJ1-2, with TRBD1 matching over 9 bases. CDR3 length: 14 amino acids. Germline V gene lookup returns CDR1 SQVTM and CDR2 ANQGSEA. The CDR3 DNA reads TGCAGCGTTTCGCTTCTGGGACAGGGTTATGGCTACACTTTC. Protein: CSVSLLGQGYGYTF.

This clonotype came up many times. This chain links TRBV9 with TRBJ2-7, with 9 nucleotides matching TRBD2. Germline V CDR1 and CDR2: SGDLS, YYNGEE. V shed 4 bases, J shed 2 bases, and the junction held 7 bases outside the gene matches. The CDR3 runs to 15 residues. CDR3 in DNA: TGTGCCAGCAGCCCCGCTAGCGGGATAACCTACGAGCAGTACTTC. Its protein product is CASSPASGITYEQYF.

In its sample, this clonotype was seen many times. The genes are TRBV19 and TRBJ2-5; 12 nucleotides line up with TRBD1. Trimming removed 0 bases from V and 2 bases from J; junction bases left unmatched: 13. Germline V gene data show CDR1 as LNHDA and CDR2 as SQIVND (reference sequence). This CDR3 comprises 20 residues. Here the CDR3 DNA reads TGTGCCAGTAGTATAGATCGGAGTAAGGGACAGGGGGCATGTCAAGAGACCCAGTACTTC. Translating gives CASSIDRSKGQGACQETQYF.

This chain connects TRBV6-5 to TRBJ2-7, with TRBD1 matching 7 bases. The CDR3 loop spans 14 amino acids. V was pared by 5 bases and J by 2 bases, with 6 bases of the junction left unmatched. Germline values: CDR1 MNHEY, CDR2 SVGAGI. CDR3 DNA: TGTGCCAGCAGTCGAGGGACAGCTCCCTACGAGCAGTACGTC. The encoded protein is CASSRGTAPYEQYV.

This clonotype showed up just once. Here the CDR3 reads CASGTGGLPDTQYF. CDR3 nucleotides: TGCGCCAGCGGCACAGGGGGCCTTCCAGATACGCAGTATTTT. The chain combines TRBV5-1 with TRBJ2-3; TRBD1 matches at 9 bases. Losses at the gene ends were 7 bases for V and 4 bases for J; bases not matched to a gene: 7. This CDR3 is 14 amino acids long. Germline values: CDR1 SGHRS, CDR2 YFSETQ.

This clonotype was recorded many times. This chain connects TRBV20-1 to TRBJ1-1; possibly TRBD1 for D (6 bases). The CDR3 contains 14 residues. With 0 bases removed from V and 8 bases from J, the gap between germline ends came to 16 bases. CDR1 is DFQATT, CDR2 SNEGSKA, per germline (reference sequence). The CDR3 DNA is TGCAGTGCTAGAGAGGAGGGACCAGGGGTAGAAGCTTTCTTT. It is translated as CSAREEGPGVEAFF.

The rearrangement links TRBV29-1 to TRBJ1-2; 9 nucleotides line up with TRBD1. Germline values: CDR1 SQVTM, CDR2 ANQGSEA. CDR3 length: 13 residues. The V and J ends lost 7 bases and 3 bases, in that order; junction bases with no gene match: 6. The CDR3 bases are TGCAGCGCCCAACAGGGGGCTGACTATGGCTACACCTTC. Protein product: CSAQQGADYGYTF.

Written as DNA, the CDR3 is TGTGCCAGCAGCTTGGTCGGGACAGGGGGAGACAATGAGCAGTTCTTC. Its protein is CASSLVGTGGDNEQFF. The rearrangement uses TRBV5-4 and TRBJ2-1, with 11 positions matching TRBD1. Germline V gives CDR1 SGHNT, CDR2 YYREEE (reference sequence). V trimming: 0 bases; J trimming: 5 bases; junction bases outside the gene matches: 4. The CDR3 has 16 amino acids. Looking up the rest from reference TRBV5-4 and TRBJ2-1 gives the full variable domain: ETGVTQSPTHLIKTRGQQVTLRCSSQSGHNTVSWYQQALGQGPQFIFQYYREEENGRGNFPPRFSGLQFPNYSSELNVNALELDDSALYLCASSLVGTGGDNEQFFGPGTRLTVL.

This rearrangement joins TRBV20-1 to TRBJ1-5; D uncertain. Germline CDR1 is DFQATT and CDR2 is SNEGSKA (reference sequence). This CDR3 region has 9 residues. Trimming removed 6 bases from V and 6 bases from J, with 3 bases in between. CDR3 coding DNA: TGCAGTGCCTGTCAGCCCCAGCATTTT. Its translation: CSACQPQHF.

This clonotype turned up a few times. A much bigger clone sits one base away, suggesting this may be a read error. This chain links TRBV4-3 with TRBJ2-3; D is ambiguous. CDR1 is LGHNA and CDR2 is YSLEER in the germline V gene. V was shortened by 1 base and J by 4 bases, with 15 bases between the two germline ends. The CDR3 totals 16 residues. Here the CDR3 reads CASSQGFVRWADTQYF. CDR3 sequence (DNA): TGCGCCAGCAGCCAAGGGTTTGTGCGGTGGGCAGATACGCAGTATTTT.

The CDR3, as DNA: TGCAGTGCTAGAGATTCGGTAGCGGGGGATTCGGGTGAGCCCCAGCATTTT. Translating it yields CSARDSVAGDSGEPQHF. V gene TRBV20-1 combines with J gene TRBJ1-5; a weak D match, TRBD1 (5 bases). There are 17 residues in the CDR3. Germline CDR1 DFQATT, CDR2 SNEGSKA (reference sequence). V was clipped by 0 bases and J by 8 bases, with 23 bases between them.

This chain connects TRBV20-1 to TRBJ2-7; D uncertain. The CDR3 is 13 residues long. CDR1 and CDR2 (germline): DFQATT, SNEGSKA (reference sequence). V lost 3 bases and J 2 bases, leaving 11 bases between the germline ends. CDR3 sequence reads: CSASHPDTYEQYF. The CDR3 nucleotides are TGCAGTGCTAGTCACCCTGACACCTACGAGCAGTACTTC.